The T cell receptor (beta chain) under discussion was sequenced for a study of shared clonotypes between healthy human individuals. A word on this clone: The antigen remains unidentified.

Looked up from germline, CDR1 is SGHRS and CDR2 is YFSETQ. CDR3 size: 15 residues. Trimming shortened V by 0 bases and J by 4 bases, and 12 bases separated the two germline ends. Sequenced by immunoSEQ multiplex PCR; TCRdb stores in-frame clones only, minus some. Seen here are a few hundred thousand clones, 97% observed once, and the top ten hold 0.045% to 0.07%. The investigators split CD4+ cells into a CD45RA+ naive subset and a CD45RA-negative memory subset. General observations from the study: Larger richness was generally estimated for naive than memory subsets. Represented diversity (both genetic and exposure-history) was limited by the small number of donors.

The sample consisted of naive CD4+ T cells sorted from blood. Regarding subset: CD45RA+ positively selected. The receptor comes from a woman younger than 45 in good health. The rearrangement uses TRBV5-1 and TRBJ2-3; D might be TRBD1 or TRBD2, each matching 6 bases. Here the CDR3 DNA reads TGCGCCAGCAGCTTGGAGCTCGGGGGCGCAGATACGCAGTATTTT. Its translation is CASSLELGGADTQYF. The full variable domain, in which reference TRBV5-1 and TRBJ2-3 provide the parts outside the CDR3, is KAGVTQTPRYLIKTRGQQVTLSCSPISGHRSVSWYQQTPGQGLQFLFEYFSETQRNKGNFPGRFSGRQFSNSRSEMNVSTLELGDSALYLCASSLELGGADTQYFGPGTRLTVL.